Detailed here is one T cell receptor (beta chain). The data originate from a study of cytomegalovirus exposure and HLA in healthy donors. Germline V lookup: CDR1 MNHEY, CDR2 SMNVEV (reference sequence). V shed 5 bases and J 0 bases; nucleotides not matched to a gene: 13. The CDR3 length is 17 residues. A multiplex PCR was run with 60 Vbeta primers and 13 Jbeta primers. The data were produced by immunoSEQ multiplex PCR, yet TCRdb's version contains in-frame clones alone and is incomplete. The sample's table shows roughly 120,000 clones. What was sequenced was PBMCs. The clonotype comes from a man aged 18 to 30 in good health and CMV-seronegative. The chain combines TRBV27 with TRBJ2-7; the match to TRBD1 covers 7 bases. The CDR3 protein is CASSPRDRLTASYEQYF. Here the CDR3 DNA reads TGTGCCAGCAGTCCCCGGGACAGACTAACTGCCTCCTACGAGCAGTACTTC.